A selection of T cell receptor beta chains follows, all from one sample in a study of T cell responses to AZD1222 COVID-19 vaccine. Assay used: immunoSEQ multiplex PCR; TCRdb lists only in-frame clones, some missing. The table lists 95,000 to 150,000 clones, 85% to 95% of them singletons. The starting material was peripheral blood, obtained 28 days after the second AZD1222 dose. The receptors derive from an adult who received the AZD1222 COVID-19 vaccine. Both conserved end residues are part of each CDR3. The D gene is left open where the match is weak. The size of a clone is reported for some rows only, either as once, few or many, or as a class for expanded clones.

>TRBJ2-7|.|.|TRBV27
CASRRQEGYEQYF
TGTGCCAGCAGAAGACAAGAGGGGTACGAGCAGTACTTC
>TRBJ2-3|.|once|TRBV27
CASSYSGLSTDTQYF
TGTGCCAGCAGTTATTCGGGACTCAGCACAGATACGCAGTATTTT
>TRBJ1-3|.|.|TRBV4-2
CASSQDEGGLGNTIYF
TGTGCCAGCAGCCAAGATGAGGGAGGGCTCGGAAACACCATATATTTT
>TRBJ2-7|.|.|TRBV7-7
CASSLNAGETYEQYF
TGTGCTAGCAGCTTAAATGCAGGGGAAACCTACGAGCAGTACTTC
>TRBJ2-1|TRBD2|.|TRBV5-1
CASSSGTSGKSSYNEQFF
TGCGCCAGCAGCTCCGGGACTAGCGGAAAGAGCTCCTACAATGAGCAGTTCTTC
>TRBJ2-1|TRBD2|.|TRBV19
CASSKTSGGYNEQFF
TGTGCCAGTAGCAAGACTAGCGGGGGATACAATGAGCAGTTCTTC
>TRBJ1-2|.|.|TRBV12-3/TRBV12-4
CASSGLDGYGYTF
TGTGCCAGCAGTGGATTGGACGGATATGGCTACACCTTC
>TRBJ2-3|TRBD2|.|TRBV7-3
CASSFGLAFDTQYF
TGTGCCAGCAGCTTCGGACTAGCTTTCGATACGCAGTATTTT
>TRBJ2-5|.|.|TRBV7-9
CASSLATASQETQYF
TGTGCCAGCAGCTTAGCGACAGCCAGCCAAGAGACCCAGTACTTC
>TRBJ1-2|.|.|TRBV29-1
CSVEDRQVWGYTF
TGCAGCGTTGAAGATCGACAGGTTTGGGGCTACACCTTC
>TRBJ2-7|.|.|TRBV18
CASSPGGTYEQYF
TGTGCCAGCTCACCAGGAGGGACGTACGAGCAGTACTTC
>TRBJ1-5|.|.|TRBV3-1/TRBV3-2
CASSHRSNQPQHF
TGTGCCAGCAGCCACCGAAGCAATCAGCCCCAGCATTTT
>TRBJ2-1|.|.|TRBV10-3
CAFSGGHGHNEQFF
TGTGCCTTCAGCGGCGGCCATGGGCACAATGAGCAGTTCTTC
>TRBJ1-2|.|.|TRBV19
CACQDRSGYGYTF
TGTGCCTGCCAAGACAGGTCGGGCTATGGCTACACCTTC
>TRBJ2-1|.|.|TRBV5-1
CASSLRENLPSYNEQFF
TGCGCCAGCAGCTTGCGGGAAAACCTCCCTTCCTACAATGAGCAGTTCTTC
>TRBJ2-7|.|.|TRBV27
CASSFSDNTYEQYF
TGTGCCAGCAGTTTTTCGGACAACACCTACGAGCAGTACTTC
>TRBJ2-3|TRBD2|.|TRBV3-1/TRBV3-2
CASSPKQGLAGVKDTQYF
TGTGCCAGCAGCCCCAAACAAGGACTAGCGGGAGTGAAAGATACGCAGTATTTT
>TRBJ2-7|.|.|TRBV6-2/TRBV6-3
CASSYPQLQRVYEQYF
TGTGCCAGCAGTTACCCCCAGTTGCAGCGGGTTTACGAGCAGTACTTC
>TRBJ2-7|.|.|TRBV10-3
CAISGRPGGYEQYF
TGTGCCATCAGTGGCCGGCCCGGGGGCTACGAGCAGTACTTC
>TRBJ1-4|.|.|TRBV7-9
CASSLAFGEKLFF
TGTGCCAGCAGCTTAGCGTTCGGGGAAAAACTGTTTTTT
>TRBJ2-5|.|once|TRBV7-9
CASSLVPGGGETQYF
TGTGCCAGCAGCTTAGTCCCCGGGGGCGGAGAGACCCAGTACTTC
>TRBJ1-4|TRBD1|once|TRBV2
CASSGRDRVEKLFF
TGTGCCAGCAGTGGCCGGGACAGGGTGGAAAAACTGTTTTTT
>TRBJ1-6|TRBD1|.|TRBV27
CASSLDLGTGLSPLHF
TGTGCCAGCAGTTTAGACTTGGGGACAGGTCTATCACCCCTCCACTTT
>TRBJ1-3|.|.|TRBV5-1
CASSLSTASGNTIYF
TGCGCCAGCAGCCTTTCGACGGCGTCTGGAAACACCATATATTTT
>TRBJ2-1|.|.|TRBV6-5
CASGRGNNEQFF
TGTGCCAGCGGCCGAGGGAACAATGAGCAGTTCTTC
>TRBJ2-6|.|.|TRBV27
CASSPHPGVGGANVLTF
TGTGCCAGCAGCCCACACCCGGGGGTTGGTGGGGCCAACGTCCTGACTTTC
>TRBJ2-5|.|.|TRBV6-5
CASSYRAEGKETQYF
TGTGCCAGCAGTTACCGAGCGGAGGGAAAAGAGACCCAGTACTTC
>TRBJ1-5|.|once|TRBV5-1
CASSLGAGNNQPQHF
TGCGCCAGCAGCTTGGGGGCGGGAAATAATCAGCCCCAGCATTTT
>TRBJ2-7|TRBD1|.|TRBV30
CAWSWTGGYEQYF
TGTGCCTGGAGCTGGACAGGGGGCTACGAGCAGTACTTC